This T cell receptor beta chain was identified during a study of blood T cell repertoires in COVID-19. On the study more broadly: Sites in the United States, Italy and Spain provided acute and convalescent COVID-19 samples. PBMCs, B-cell-depleted T cells, or T cells were the source of the cDNA or gDNA that made up the material.

Seattle enrolled patients during active infection and tracked them longitudinally. Study processing details: For nucleated cells, counts were estimated from reference gene primer amplification. Sequencing was performed with immunoSEQ multiplex PCR; in TCRdb, only in-frame clones are kept and a portion is missing. V and J calls and clone size are those listed in that table; D and trimming were worked out from the DNA. The data show some 190,000 clones, with more than 80% seen just once and approximately 8% held by the top ten. Germline CDR1 reads MGHRA; CDR2 reads YSYEKL. The CDR3 covers 16 residues. Trimming shortened V by 4 bases and J by 4 bases, and 19 bases separated the two germline ends.

The TCR originated in a woman of 80 years or more with COVID-19, enrolled during active disease. The rearrangement joins TRBV4-1 to TRBJ1-2; no firm D call. Sequenced input: peripheral blood. The CDR3 DNA reads as TGCGCCAGCAGCCCCACGAGACGGGAAGGCGGCTATGGCTACACCTTC. It is translated as CASSPTRREGGYGYTF.